The following is a TCR beta chain sequence with its context. TCRdb redid the calling of the RT-PCR reads with MiXCR, one entry per CDR3 protein. In the table there are 500,000 to 550,000 distinct CDR3 sequences, 6.5% to 8% of which are singletons. The sample comes from a study of response to subunit inactivated influenza vaccine. Trimming cost V 1 base and J 3 bases, with 9 bases left between them. This CDR3 is built from 13 residues. Germline V lookup: CDR1 DFQATT, CDR2 SNEGSKA (reference sequence). The sequences come from PBMCs from blood, collected about 23 months after vaccination. This receptor was obtained from a man aged 50-75 years who received an inactivated influenza vaccine. V is TRBV20-1 and J is TRBJ1-2; D gene unclear. Here the CDR3 DNA reads TGCAGTGCTAGAGTGCGGGGTCACTATGGCTACACCTTC. This codes for CSARVRGHYGYTF.